Listed below are T cell receptor beta chains from one sample, sequenced in a study of T cell responses to AZD1222 COVID-19 vaccine. Sequencing used immunoSEQ multiplex PCR; TCRdb keeps in-frame clones, though not all of them. The table has about 200,000 clones, roughly 91% seen once. The sequenced sample was peripheral blood, obtained on day 0 of MenACWY control vaccination. Receptors were obtained from an adult in good health. CDR3s include the opening cysteine and the closing phenylalanine or tryptophan. A D gene is named only where the DNA matches it firmly. Expanded clones are given a class, and other clones once, few, many or no size at all.

clone_size: once; j_call: TRBJ1-1; d_call: TRBD1; v_call: TRBV28; cdr3_nt: TGTGCCAGCAGTTTGGGACAGGGGGCTCATGGAGCTTTCTTT; cdr3_aa: CASSLGQGAHGAFF
clone_size: -; j_call: TRBJ1-2; d_call: -; v_call: TRBV5-4; cdr3_nt: TGTGCCAGCAGCTTGGGTGGTACTAACTATGGCTACACCTTC; cdr3_aa: CASSLGGTNYGYTF
clone_size: -; j_call: TRBJ1-1; d_call: -; v_call: TRBV5-6; cdr3_nt: TGTGCCAGCAGCTTACGAGGCCCCGGAGCTTTCTTT; cdr3_aa: CASSLRGPGAFF
clone_size: -; j_call: TRBJ1-5; d_call: -; v_call: TRBV2; cdr3_nt: TGTGCCAGCAGCGAGACAAGGTATAGCAATCAGCCCCAGCATTTT; cdr3_aa: CASSETRYSNQPQHF
clone_size: -; j_call: TRBJ1-5; d_call: -; v_call: TRBV19; cdr3_nt: TGTGCTGTTGGGGTGGGACCGTCAGGTCAGCCCCAGCATTTT; cdr3_aa: CAVGVGPSGQPQHF
clone_size: -; j_call: TRBJ1-3; d_call: -; v_call: TRBV7-6; cdr3_nt: TGTGCCAGCAGCCCCAGCGGAGGGGTGACCTCTGGAAACACCATATATTTT; cdr3_aa: CASSPSGGVTSGNTIYF
clone_size: -; j_call: TRBJ1-2; d_call: -; v_call: TRBV19; cdr3_nt: TGTGCCAGTAGTATAGATCAAAGATATGGCTACACCTTC; cdr3_aa: CASSIDQRYGYTF
clone_size: -; j_call: TRBJ1-1; d_call: -; v_call: TRBV18; cdr3_nt: TGTGCCAGCTCACCACGGGGGGAGAGCACTGAAGCTTTCTTT; cdr3_aa: CASSPRGESTEAFF
clone_size: -; j_call: TRBJ2-5; d_call: -; v_call: TRBV10-2; cdr3_nt: TGCGCCAGCAGTGACCCCCGGGACCCTCGAGAGACCCAGTACTTC; cdr3_aa: CASSDPRDPRETQYF
clone_size: -; j_call: TRBJ1-1; d_call: -; v_call: TRBV10-3; cdr3_nt: TGTGCCATCAGTGTGACAGACTTGAACACTGAAGCTTTCTTT; cdr3_aa: CAISVTDLNTEAFF